This T cell receptor beta chain was sequenced in a study of OX40 agonist ivuxolimab in advanced cancers. About the research overall: Enrolled patients in dose escalation had cancers that were hepatocellular carcinoma, melanoma, renal cell or head and neck cancer.

Generated by immunoSEQ multiplex PCR, the TCRdb table keeps only in-frame clones and is missing some. The repertoire holds tens of thousands of clones, with 70% to 90% as singletons. The CDR3 runs 15 residues. With 4 bases clipped from V and 3 bases from J, the junction kept 7 bases outside the gene matches. From germline, CDR1 is SEHNR and CDR2 FQNEAQ (reference sequence). The sequencing here drew on CD4+ or CD8+ T cells sorted from blood, taken in a trial of the OX40 agonist ivuxolimab. The chain recombines TRBV7-9 with TRBJ2-7, with 9 positions matching TRBD1. This receptor was taken from an adult with an advanced solid tumor such as melanoma, head and neck, liver or kidney cancer. As DNA, the CDR3 is TGTGCCAGCAGCTGCACCGGGACAGGGTGCTACGAGCAGTACTTC. It is translated as CASSCTGTGCYEQYF.